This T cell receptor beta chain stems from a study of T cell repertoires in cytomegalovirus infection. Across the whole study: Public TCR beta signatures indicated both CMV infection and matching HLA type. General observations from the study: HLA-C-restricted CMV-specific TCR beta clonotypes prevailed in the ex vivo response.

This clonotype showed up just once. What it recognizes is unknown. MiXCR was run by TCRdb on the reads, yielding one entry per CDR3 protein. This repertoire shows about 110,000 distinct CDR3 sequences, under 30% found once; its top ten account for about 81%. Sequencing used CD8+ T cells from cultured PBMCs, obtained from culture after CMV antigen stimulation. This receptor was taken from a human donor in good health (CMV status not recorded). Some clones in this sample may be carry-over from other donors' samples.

The CDR3 here is CASSVFGTREQYF. CDR3 nucleotides: TGTGCCAGCAGTGTTTTTGGTACTAGGGAGCAGTACTTC. The chain joins TRBV2 to TRBJ2-7; D might be TRBD2 (5 bases). The CDR3 loop spans 13 amino acids. CDR1 and CDR2 from the germline V gene are SNHLY and FYNNEI. The V end was cut by 4 bases, the J end by 7 bases, with 14 bases between.